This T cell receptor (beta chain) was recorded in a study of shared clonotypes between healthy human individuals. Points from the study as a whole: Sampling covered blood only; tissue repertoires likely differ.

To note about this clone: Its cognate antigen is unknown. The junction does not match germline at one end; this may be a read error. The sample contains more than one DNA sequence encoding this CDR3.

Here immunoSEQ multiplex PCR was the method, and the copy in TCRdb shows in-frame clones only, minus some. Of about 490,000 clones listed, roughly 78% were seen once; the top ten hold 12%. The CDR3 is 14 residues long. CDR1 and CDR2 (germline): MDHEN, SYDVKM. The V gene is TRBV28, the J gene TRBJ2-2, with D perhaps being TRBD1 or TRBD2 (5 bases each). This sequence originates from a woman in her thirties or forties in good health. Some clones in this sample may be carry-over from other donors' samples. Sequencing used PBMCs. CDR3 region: CATNTKGTVGELFF. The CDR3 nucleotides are TGTGCCACCAACACAAAGGGGACGGTCGGGGAGCTATTTTTT.